This TCR beta chain was profiled in a study of T cell responses to AZD1222 COVID-19 vaccine. Study-wide points: With dominance at 160-218 and 743-854, vaccine-associated CD4 TCRs spanned spike. Clonal diversity was possibly underestimated, and white British individuals and females predominated among donors. Regions left unmutated in variants are reportedly the target of nearly half of spike-specific TCRs. Baseline testing showed seropositivity in only six AZD1222 recipients.

V gave up 4 bases and J gave up 2 bases; unmatched junction bases: 1. The CDR3 has 12 residues. The germline CDR1 and CDR2 sequences are SQVTM and ANQGSEA. Only in-frame clones appear in the TCRdb table, and some are missing; sequencing was by immunoSEQ multiplex PCR. Of over 150,000 clones listed, about nine tenths are singletons. This clone was seen once. What it recognizes is unknown. This chain links TRBV29-1 with TRBJ1-1; 7 bases fit TRBD1. This sequence originates from an adult in good health. The sequenced sample was peripheral blood, obtained on day 0 of AZD1222 vaccination. The CDR3 sequence is CSVGDSNTEAFF. CDR3 nucleotide sequence: TGCAGCGTTGGGGACAGTAACACTGAAGCTTTCTTT.